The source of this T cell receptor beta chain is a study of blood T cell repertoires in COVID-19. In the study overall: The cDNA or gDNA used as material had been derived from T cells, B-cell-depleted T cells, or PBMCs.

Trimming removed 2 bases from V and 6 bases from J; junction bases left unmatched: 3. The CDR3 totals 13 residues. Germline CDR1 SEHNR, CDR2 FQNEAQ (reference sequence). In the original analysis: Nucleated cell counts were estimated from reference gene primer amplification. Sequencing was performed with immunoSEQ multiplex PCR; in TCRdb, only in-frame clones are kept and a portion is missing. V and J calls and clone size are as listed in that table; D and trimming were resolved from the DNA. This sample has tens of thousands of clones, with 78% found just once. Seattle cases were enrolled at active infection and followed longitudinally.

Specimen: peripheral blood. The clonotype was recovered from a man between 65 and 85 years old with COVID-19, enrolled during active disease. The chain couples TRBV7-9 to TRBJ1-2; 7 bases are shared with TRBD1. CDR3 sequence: CASSLLGGDGYTF. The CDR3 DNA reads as TGTGCCAGCAGCTTATTAGGGGGCGATGGCTACACCTTC.